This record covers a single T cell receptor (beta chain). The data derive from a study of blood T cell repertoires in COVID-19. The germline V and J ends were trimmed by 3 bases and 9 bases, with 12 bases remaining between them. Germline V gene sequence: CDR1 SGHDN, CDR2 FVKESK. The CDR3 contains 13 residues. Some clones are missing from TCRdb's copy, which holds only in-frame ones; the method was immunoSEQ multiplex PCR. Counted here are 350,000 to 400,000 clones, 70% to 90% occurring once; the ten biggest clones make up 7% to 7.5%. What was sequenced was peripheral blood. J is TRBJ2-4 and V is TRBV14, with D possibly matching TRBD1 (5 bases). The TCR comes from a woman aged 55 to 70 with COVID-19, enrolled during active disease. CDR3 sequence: CASSQGLGGIQYF. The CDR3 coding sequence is TGTGCCAGCAGCCAGGGGCTGGGTGGCATTCAGTACTTC.